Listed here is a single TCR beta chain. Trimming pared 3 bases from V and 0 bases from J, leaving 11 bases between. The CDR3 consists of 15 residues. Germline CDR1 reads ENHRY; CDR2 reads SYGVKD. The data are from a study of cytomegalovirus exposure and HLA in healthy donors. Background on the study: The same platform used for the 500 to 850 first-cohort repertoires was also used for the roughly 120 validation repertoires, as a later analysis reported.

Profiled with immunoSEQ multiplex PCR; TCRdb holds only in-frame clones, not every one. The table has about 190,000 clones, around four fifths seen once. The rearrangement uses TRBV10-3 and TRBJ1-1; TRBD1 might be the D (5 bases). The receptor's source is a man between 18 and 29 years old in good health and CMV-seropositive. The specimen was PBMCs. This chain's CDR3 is CAISERGFMNTEAFF. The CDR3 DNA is TGTGCCATCAGTGAAAGGGGATTTATGAACACTGAAGCTTTCTTT.